This T cell receptor beta chain was identified in a study of shared clonotypes between healthy human individuals. Germline values: CDR1 ENHRY, CDR2 SYGVKD. The germline V and J ends were trimmed by 5 bases and 3 bases, with 4 bases remaining between them. The CDR3 covers 11 residues. As for this clone: As yet, its antigen is unknown.

HIV-negative, healthy adults without recent acute infections or vaccinations were the donors. Deep-level running was used for the assay. Here immunoSEQ multiplex PCR was the method, and the copy in TCRdb shows in-frame clones only, minus some. The sample consists of more than 2,000,000 clones, around 94% of them appearing once. Study-level points and caveats: An anticipated effect of sequencing depth on clonotype sharing among donors was recognized. Naive CD4 clonotypes overlapped across a handful of donors at roughly 5.1%.

The clonotype was recovered from a man aged 18 to 29 in good health. The specimen was naive CD4+ T cells sorted from blood. Subset given: CD45RA+ positively selected. The chain employs TRBV10-3 and TRBJ1-1; no reliable D call. In DNA, the CDR3 is TGTGCCATCAGTAGGGACACTGAAGCTTTCTTT. Translating gives CAISRDTEAFF.